The TCR beta chain under discussion was sequenced for a study of blood T cells in healthy people across ages. Per individual sample, total RNA of at least 5.5 micrograms was extracted. Primed by a sample-barcoded 5' primer and a J-beta primer mix, a second PCR proceeded for 7 to 11 cycles. One entry per CDR3 protein results from TCRdb running MiXCR on the 5' RACE reads. The table has 980,000 or so distinct CDR3 sequences, about 44% seen once. From germline, CDR1 is SGHTA and CDR2 FQGNSA. CDR3 length: 12 residues. Trimming removed 11 bases at V and 0 bases at J, with 5 bases between. The material sequenced was blood. The rearrangement joins TRBV7-2 to TRBJ2-6; D is possibly TRBD1 or TRBD2 (5 bases each). This receptor was obtained from a man aged 30-40 years in good health. The CDR3 loop reads CAGGSGANVLTF. Written as DNA, the CDR3 is TGTGCCGGGGGCTCTGGGGCCAACGTCCTGACTTTC.